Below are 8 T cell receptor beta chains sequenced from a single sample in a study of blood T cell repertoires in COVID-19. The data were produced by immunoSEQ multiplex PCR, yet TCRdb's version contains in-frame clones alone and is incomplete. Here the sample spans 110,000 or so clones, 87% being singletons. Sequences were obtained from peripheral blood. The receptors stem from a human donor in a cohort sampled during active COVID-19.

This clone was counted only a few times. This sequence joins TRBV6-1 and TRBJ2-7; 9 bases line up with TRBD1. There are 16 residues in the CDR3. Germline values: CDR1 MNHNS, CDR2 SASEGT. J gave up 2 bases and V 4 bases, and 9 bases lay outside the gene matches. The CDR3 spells CASSGPQGAKAYEQYF. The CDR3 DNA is TGTGCCAGCAGTGGACCACAGGGGGCGAAGGCCTACGAGCAGTACTTC.

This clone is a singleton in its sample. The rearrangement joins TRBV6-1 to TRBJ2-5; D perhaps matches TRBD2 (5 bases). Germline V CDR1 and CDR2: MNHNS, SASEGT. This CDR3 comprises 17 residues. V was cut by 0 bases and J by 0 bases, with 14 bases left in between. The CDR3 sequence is CASSEARAASYQETQYF. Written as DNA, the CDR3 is TGTGCCAGCAGTGAAGCGCGGGCAGCCTCGTACCAAGAGACCCAGTACTTC.

CDR3 sequence: CASSPGTGPPSYGYTF. The CDR3 nucleotides are TGCGCCAGCAGCCCCGGGACAGGGCCACCTTCATATGGCTACACCTTC. The V and J genes are TRBV5-1 and TRBJ1-2; 9 bases agree with TRBD1. From germline, CDR1 is SGHRS and CDR2 YFSETQ. Losses at the gene ends were 4 bases for V and 5 bases for J; bases not matched to a gene: 12. CDR3 length: 16 amino acids.

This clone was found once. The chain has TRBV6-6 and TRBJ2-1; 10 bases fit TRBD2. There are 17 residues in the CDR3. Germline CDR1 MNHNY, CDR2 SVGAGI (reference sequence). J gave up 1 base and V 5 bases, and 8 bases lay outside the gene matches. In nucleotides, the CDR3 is TGTGCCAGCAGTCCGCGGACTAGCGGCCTATCCTACAATGAGCAGTTCTTC. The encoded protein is CASSPRTSGLSYNEQFF.

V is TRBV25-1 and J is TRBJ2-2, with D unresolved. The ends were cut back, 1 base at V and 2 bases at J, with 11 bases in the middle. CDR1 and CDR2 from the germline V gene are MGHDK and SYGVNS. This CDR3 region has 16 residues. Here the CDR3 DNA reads TGTGCCAGCAGTGAATTCCCTAGTTCTAACACCGGGGAGCTGTTTTTT. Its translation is CASSEFPSSNTGELFF.

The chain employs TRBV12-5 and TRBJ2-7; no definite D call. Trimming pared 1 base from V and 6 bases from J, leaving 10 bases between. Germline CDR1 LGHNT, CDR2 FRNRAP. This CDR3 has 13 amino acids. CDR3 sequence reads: CASGLEIAGEQYF. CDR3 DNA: TGTGCTAGTGGTTTGGAGATCGCAGGCGAGCAGTACTTC. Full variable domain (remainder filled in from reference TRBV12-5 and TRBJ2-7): DARVTQTPRHKVTEMGQEVTMRCQPILGHNTVFWYRQTMMQGLELLAYFRNRAPLDDSGMPKDRFSAEMPDATLATLKIQPSEPRDSAVYFCASGLEIAGEQYFGPGTRLTVT.

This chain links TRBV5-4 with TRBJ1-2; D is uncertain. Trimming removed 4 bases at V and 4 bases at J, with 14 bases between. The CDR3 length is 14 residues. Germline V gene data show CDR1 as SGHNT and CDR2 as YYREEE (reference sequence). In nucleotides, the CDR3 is TGTGCCAGCAGCCCCAGTCTTGGCAGCTATGGCTACACCTTC. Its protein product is CASSPSLGSYGYTF.

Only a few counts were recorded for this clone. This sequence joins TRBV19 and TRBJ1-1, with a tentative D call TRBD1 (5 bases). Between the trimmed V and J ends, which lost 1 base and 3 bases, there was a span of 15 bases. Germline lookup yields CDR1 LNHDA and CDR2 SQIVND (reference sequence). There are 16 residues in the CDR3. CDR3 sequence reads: CASSIGRVLRDTEAFF. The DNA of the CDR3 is TGTGCCAGTAGTATAGGCAGGGTCTTACGGGACACTGAAGCTTTCTTT.